The entry below gives a single T cell receptor beta chain sequence along with its context. The antigen is undetermined. This entry is derived from a study of cytomegalovirus exposure and HLA in healthy donors. Study findings and constraints: V- and J-gene trimming of TCR beta was linked (in a later analysis) to a missense DCLRE1C variant.

Both 60 Vbeta primers and 13 Jbeta primers went into the PCR. In the original analysis: Approximately 83 million unique TCR beta chains, 9 million to 14 million shared, were counted in a later analysis. The repertoire was sequenced with immunoSEQ multiplex PCR; TCRdb's copy has only in-frame clones and lacks some. The V and J calls and clone size are taken from that table; D and trimming were inferred from the DNA. The data show a few hundred thousand clones, with about 80% seen just once and about 0.28% held by the top ten. V was pared by 2 bases and J by 11 bases, with 9 bases of the junction left unmatched. Germline V gives CDR1 SGHRS, CDR2 YFSETQ. The CDR3 is made up of 15 amino acids. There were likely unrecorded immune exposures, though donors were nominally healthy when sampled.

The chain is built from TRBV5-1 and TRBJ2-1, with TRBD2 matching over 11 bases. Specimen: PBMCs. The TCR was taken from a girl aged 2-10 years in good health and CMV-seronegative. The CDR3 reads CASSLSPSGGIQQFF. DNA of the CDR3: TGCGCCAGCAGCTTATCTCCTAGCGGGGGGATTCAGCAGTTCTTC.